A single sample gave rise to the 5 T cell receptor beta chains below, sequenced in a study of CD8+CD57+ T cells in acquired aplastic anemia. The authors sequenced patients whose flow cytometry had shown CD8+CD57+ cell expansion. Genomic DNA was employed as the template in profiling TCR beta VDJ and CDR3. One entry per CDR3 protein, called by TCRdb with MiXCR from the reads. This table holds some 160,000 distinct CDR3 sequences, about 45% found once. The sequenced sample consisted of sorted CD4+, CD8+, or CD8+CD57+ T cells (not recorded which) from PBMCs. The receptors shown here come from a human donor with aplastic anemia.

V and J are TRBV5-4 and TRBJ2-2, with no clear D. Between the trimmed V and J ends, which lost 1 base and 1 base, there was a span of 5 bases. This CDR3 contains 14 residues. CDR1 and CDR2 from the germline V gene are SGHNT and YYREEE (reference sequence). CDR3 in amino acids: CASSLRQNTGELFF. As DNA, the CDR3 is TGTGCCAGCAGCTTGCGGCAGAACACCGGGGAGCTGTTTTTT.

This chain links TRBV29-1 with TRBJ1-2; D is perhaps TRBD1 (5 bases). The germline V gene has CDR1 SQVTM and CDR2 ANQGSEA. This CDR3 has 13 residues. Trimming stripped 4 bases from V and 3 bases from J, with 12 bases between. The CDR3 DNA sequence: TGCAGCGTTGGGGACTGGGGGGACTATGGCTACACCTTC. Its protein product is CSVGDWGDYGYTF.

Ten or more counts support this clonotype. The rearrangement links TRBV7-9 to TRBJ2-7, with D unclear. This CDR3 contains 12 residues. Trimming left V 4 bases short and J 0 bases short, with 4 bases between. Germline CDR1 reads SEHNR; CDR2 reads FQNEAQ (reference sequence). In DNA form, the CDR3 reads TGTGCCAGCAGCTCCGCCTCCTACGAGCAGTACTTC. It yields the protein CASSSASYEQYF.

This clonotype was picked up many times. The V and J genes are TRBV11-2 and TRBJ2-1, with 13 bases lining up with TRBD2. J was trimmed by 3 bases and V by 5 bases; bases with no gene match: 10. Germline V lookup: CDR1 SGHAT, CDR2 FQNNGV. This CDR3 has 18 residues. The CDR3 protein is CASSLFSRTSGSYNEQFF. CDR3 coding DNA: TGTGCCAGCAGCCTTTTCTCTAGGACTAGCGGGAGCTACAATGAGCAGTTCTTC.

On this clonotype itself: A much larger clone sits a single nucleotide away, making a read error possible. The chain employs TRBV2 and TRBJ1-1; the D is unclear. Germline V gene sequence: CDR1 SNHLY, CDR2 FYNNEI. Trimming took 0 bases from V and 11 from J, leaving 10 bases between them. This CDR3 spans 12 amino acids. CDR3 sequence reads: CASSEANFGAFF. In DNA form, the CDR3 reads TGTGCCAGCAGTGAAGCCAACTTCGGGGCTTTCTTT.